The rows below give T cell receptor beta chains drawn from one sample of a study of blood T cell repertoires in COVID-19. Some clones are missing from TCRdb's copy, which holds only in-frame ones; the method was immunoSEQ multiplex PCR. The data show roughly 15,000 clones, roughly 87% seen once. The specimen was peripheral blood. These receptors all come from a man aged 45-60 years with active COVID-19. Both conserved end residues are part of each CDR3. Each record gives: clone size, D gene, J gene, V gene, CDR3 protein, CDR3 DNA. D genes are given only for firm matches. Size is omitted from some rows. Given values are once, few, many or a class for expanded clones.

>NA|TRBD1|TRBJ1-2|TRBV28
CASSFYRDSYGYTF
TGTGCCAGCAGTTTTTACCGGGACAGCTATGGCTACACCTTC
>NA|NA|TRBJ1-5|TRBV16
CASSPQLGLGRQPQHF
TGTGCCAGCAGCCCACAATTGGGACTGGGGCGTCAGCCCCAGCATTTT
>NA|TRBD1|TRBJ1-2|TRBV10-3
CAISVTDRVDGYTF
TGTGCCATCAGCGTCACGGACAGGGTGGATGGCTACACCTTC
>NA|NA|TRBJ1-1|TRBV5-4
CASSPQGQNTEAFF
TGTGCCAGCAGCCCGCAGGGCCAGAACACTGAAGCTTTCTTT
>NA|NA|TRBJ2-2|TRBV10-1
CASSAVRPGAGELFF
TGCGCCAGCAGCGCCGTACGACCAGGGGCCGGGGAGCTGTTTTTT
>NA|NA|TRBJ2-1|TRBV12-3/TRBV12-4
CASSWAPGEQFF
TGTGCCAGCAGTTGGGCCCCTGGGGAGCAGTTCTTC
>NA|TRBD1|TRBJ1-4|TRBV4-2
CASSQGPGQRNEKLFF
TGTGCCAGCAGCCAAGGGCCGGGACAGAGAAATGAAAAACTGTTTTTT
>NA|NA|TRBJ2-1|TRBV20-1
CSAAGLNEQFF
TGCAGTGCGGCGGGACTCAATGAGCAGTTCTTC
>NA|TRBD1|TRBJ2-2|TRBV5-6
CASTIRDRGFTGELFF
TGTGCCAGCACCATTAGGGACAGGGGCTTCACCGGGGAGCTGTTTTTT
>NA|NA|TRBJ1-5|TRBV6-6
CASSLSAEQPQHF
TGTGCCAGCAGCCTAAGTGCGGAACAGCCCCAGCATTTT
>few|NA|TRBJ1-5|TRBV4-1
CASSQDAGNQPQHF
TGCGCCAGCAGCCAAGATGCAGGGAATCAGCCCCAGCATTTT
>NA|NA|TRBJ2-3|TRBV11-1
CASSKGDTTDTQYF
TGTGCCAGCAGCAAAGGGGACACCACAGATACGCAGTATTTT
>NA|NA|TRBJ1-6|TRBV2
CASRTENNSPLHF
TGTGCCAGTAGGACTGAAAATAATTCACCCCTCCACTTT
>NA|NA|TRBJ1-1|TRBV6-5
CASSTRDTEAFF
TGTGCCAGCAGTACGAGGGACACTGAAGCTTTCTTT